This TCR beta chain was captured in a study of T cells after yellow fever vaccination. Overall study context: Libraries from low-cell-number fractions were prepared with the SMART-Seq v4 Ultra Low Input RNA kit.

In the case of this clonotype: Its cognate antigen is unknown. Since a much larger clone is just one base distant, this may be a read error.

MiXCR, applied by TCRdb to the 5' RACE reads, yields one record per CDR3 protein. The sample shows 500,000 to 650,000 distinct CDR3 sequences, less than 15% of them seen only once. General study findings and limits: Contaminants from the bulk population, in the form of abundant clonotypes, could be found in FACS-sorted repertoires.

In germline, CDR1 is SGHRS, CDR2 YFSETQ. The CDR3 length is 16 residues. V was clipped by 4 bases and J by 0 bases; unmatched bases: 7. The rearrangement links TRBV5-1 to TRBJ2-1, with 7 bases that match TRBD2. This specimen was PBMCs, taken on the day of the yellow fever booster vaccination. The sequence was obtained from a man younger than 45 who received the YFV17D yellow fever vaccine. The CDR3 sequence is CASSIKRGLSYNEQFF. The CDR3 region has the DNA TGCGCCAGCAGCATTAAGCGGGGCCTCTCCTACAATGAGCAGTTCTTC.